This TCR beta chain was observed in a study of blood T cells in healthy people across ages (dated by TCRdb to the mid-2010s). As for the study more broadly: Template switching captured roughly one uniquely barcoded TCR beta cDNA molecule per two T cells in model experiments. The study measured age-related changes in TCR beta repertoire diversity using deep sequencing normalized with unique cDNA molecular identifiers. The donors were split into four age groups: young (average 16 years), middle-aged (over 35), aged (approximately 59) and long-lived (under 85). To avoid experimental bias, donors of different ages were distributed randomly across sequencing lanes. The study analyzed two additional independent replicas of 1 million unique cDNA reads from the same blood draw for two donors, one aged 18 to 29 and one aged 80 or older.

Library preparation used 5' RACE. TCRdb shows the sequencer as Illumina HiSeq 2500. The second PCR ran for about 6 to 12 cycles and used a J-beta primer mix along with a sample-barcoded 5' primer. A unique molecular identifier was introduced onto each TCR beta cDNA molecule by a template-switch 5' adaptor carrying 12 random nucleotides. At least 2.5 million CDR3-containing paired-end reads were obtained from each sample. The Mint cDNA synthesis kit, primed by a TRBC-specific oligonucleotide, was used to synthesize first-strand cDNA from all RNA. After uracil-DNA glycosylase treatment, a first 18-cycle PCR used universal primers M1SS and BC2_uni_R on all cDNA. The paper's processing steps were these. For normalization, 1 million high-quality reads, each with a distinct molecular identifier, were randomly selected from each sample. Instead of being binned into consensus sequences, reads that shared molecular identifiers were thrown out. MiTCR, run with a Q25 quality threshold and the strictest error-elimination algorithm, handled CDR3 identification, clonotype clustering and error correction. A nonparametric unseen species model with Euler transformation was used to estimate lower-bound total TCR beta diversity. The public sequencing data were trimmed at Q25 with fastp and processed into clonotypes with MiXCR by TCRdb, which kept only in-frame beta chains. Rows with one shared CDR3 protein collapse into an entry with the most common genes and DNA. Clone size and V and J calls follow TCRdb, not the original study. This sample is represented by 700,000 to 850,000 distinct CDR3 sequences; roughly 50% of them were singletons. The biggest ten clones account for roughly 40% of the sample.

Systemically healthy Caucasian individuals from Russia, approximately 39 in total and aged roughly 6 to 100 years, were included as donors. Each donor gave about 9.8 milliliters of peripheral blood, drawn into EDTA-treated Vacutainer tubes. Ficoll-Paque density-gradient centrifugation was used to isolate PBMCs, with at least 7 million per sample. Trizol reagent was used to extract total RNA from the PBMCs, yielding at least 6 micrograms per sample. For every donor, flow cytometry on a PBMC aliquot measured the percentage of naive CD45RAhigh/CD27high T cells. In regard to this clonotype: Its antigen is currently not known. This may arise from a read error, as a much more abundant clone is one base away.

The CDR3 starts with the cysteine, ends with the phenylalanine, and has 14 residues. Only CDR3 DNA is held: 42 bases, read in frame from base 1. V is clipped by 5 bases and J by 10 bases, and the sequence between their germline boundaries is 18 bases long. CDR1 and CDR2 are read off the germline V gene as MDHEN and SYDVKM. Broad study findings and their caveats: Compared with the aged group, the long-lived group had more naive CD4+ T cells, fewer expanded clones and increased TCR diversity, a pattern suggesting age selection. Estimates of total diversity based on one million sequenced T cells were considered lower bounds and underestimates. Observed TCR beta diversity per million T cells fell roughly linearly with age, and a significant reduction was already apparent by age about 38. Since profiling was done on bulk unsorted PBMCs, naive and antigen-experienced compartments could not be conclusively compared. Observed TCR beta diversity correlated strongly with the percentage of naive T cells measured by flow cytometry. Because the CMV infection status of the donors was unknown, age-related changes in expanded clonotypes may potentially have been confounded.

The sample comprised blood. The sequence was collected from an elderly man in good health. The chain joins TRBV28 to TRBJ2-1, with no reliable assignment of the D segment. The nucleotide sequence reads as follows: TGTGCCAGCAGTACCAGCGTACACTCCTACGAGCAGTTCTTC. It codes for CASSTSVHSYEQFF.